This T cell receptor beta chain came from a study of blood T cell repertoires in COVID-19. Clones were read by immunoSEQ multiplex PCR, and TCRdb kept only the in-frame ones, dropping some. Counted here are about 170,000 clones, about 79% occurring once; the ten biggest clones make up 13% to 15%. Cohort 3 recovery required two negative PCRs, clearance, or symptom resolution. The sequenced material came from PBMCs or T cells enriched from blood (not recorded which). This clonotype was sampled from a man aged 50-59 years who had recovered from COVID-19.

The CDR3 spells CASSPLGGLTEAFF. As DNA, the CDR3 is TGTGCCAGCAGCCCGCTCGGGGGGCTCACTGAAGCTTTCTTT. The chain is built from TRBV7-2 and TRBJ1-1, with D maybe TRBD1 (6 bases). The CDR3 is made up of 14 amino acids. From germline, CDR1 is SGHTA and CDR2 FQGNSA. Trimming shortened V by 5 bases and J by 4 bases, and 14 bases separated the two germline ends.